Following are 30 T cell receptor beta chains from one sample sequenced in a study of beta chain features in type 1 diabetes. The investigators reverse transcribed all of the isolated RNA, so they sequenced expressed TCRB transcripts. Measured with immunoSEQ multiplex PCR; TCRdb has only the in-frame clones, and not every one. The sample lists more than 300,000 clones, 6.5% to 10% occurring once. The sample comprised central memory CD4+ T cells from blood. These receptors all come from a young woman in good health.

The chain is built from TRBV23-1 and TRBJ2-5; D is possibly TRBD1 or TRBD2 (6 bases each). TRBV23-1 is identified as an open reading frame with a role that is uncertain. The CDR3 has 18 residues. Trimming pared 6 bases from V and 2 bases from J, leaving 25 bases between. The CDR3, as DNA: TGCGCCAGCAGACTTACGGGGGCGCGTGGAGGGAGACAAGAGACCCAGTACTTC. It is translated as CASRLTGARGGRQETQYF.

About this clone: One end of the junction is discordant with germline, which a read error may explain. This chain links TRBV9 with TRBJ2-6; D unresolved. The CDR3 covers 18 residues. CDR1 and CDR2 from the germline V gene are SGDLS and YYNGEE. CDR3 residues: CARSRSISTTSGANVLTF. The CDR3 DNA sequence: TGTGCCCGCAGCCGAAGTATCTCGACGACCTCTGGGGCCAACGTCCTGACTTTC.

This chain connects TRBV7-3 to TRBJ2-3; the D is unclear. Trimming took off 5 bases at V and 4 bases at J, with 10 bases between the two ends. There are 13 residues in the CDR3. Looked up from germline, CDR1 is SGHTA and CDR2 is FQGTGA. CDR3 loop: CASSPAPADTQYF. The DNA for the CDR3 is TGTGCCAGCAGCCCCGCGCCAGCAGATACGCAGTATTTT.

This clone has ten or more counts. The chain is built from TRBV28 and TRBJ2-1, with 8 bases aligning to TRBD2. Per the germline V gene, CDR1 is MDHEN and CDR2 is SYDVKM. The J segment lost 11 bases and the V segment lost 8 bases, leaving 5 bases of the junction unmatched. The CDR3 is made up of 11 amino acids. The CDR3 coding sequence is TGTGCCAGCGGAGCTAGCGGGCAGCAGTTCTTC. Its translation: CASGASGQQFF.

This clone has a handful of counts. The V and J genes are TRBV10-2 and TRBJ1-3, with a weak D call TRBD1 (5 bases). This CDR3 spans 17 amino acids. Trimming stripped 6 bases from V and 0 bases from J, with 18 bases between. CDR1 is WSHSY, CDR2 SAAADI, per germline. The CDR3, as DNA: TGCGCCAGCAGAGAGAGACAGCGGCAGAGCTCTGGAAACACCATATATTTT. As protein: CASRERQRQSSGNTIYF.

This clone occurred a few times. The chain is built from TRBV7-2 and TRBJ1-5; the match to TRBD1 covers 7 bases. Germline V gene sequence: CDR1 SGHTA, CDR2 FQGNSA. Trimming removed 5 bases from V and 0 bases from J; junction bases left unmatched: 13. The CDR3 extends over 18 amino acids. The CDR3 reads CASSTKDRVGNSNQPQHF. In nucleotides, the CDR3 is TGTGCCAGCAGCACCAAAGACAGGGTCGGCAATAGCAATCAGCCCCAGCATTTT. Complete variable domain (other parts from reference TRBV7-2 and TRBJ1-5): GAGVSQSPSNKVTEKGKDVELRCDPISGHTALYWYRQSLGQGLEFLIYFQGNSAPDKSGLPSDRFSAERTGGSVSTLTIQRTQQEDSAVYLCASSTKDRVGNSNQPQHFGDGTRLSIL.

This clone was seen a handful of times. This sequence joins TRBV29-1 and TRBJ2-1; tentatively, D is TRBD1 or TRBD2 (5 bases each). The CDR3 contains 13 residues. Between the trimmed V and J ends, which lost 8 bases and 6 bases, there was a span of 17 bases. From germline, CDR1 is SQVTM and CDR2 ANQGSEA. The CDR3, as DNA: TGCAGCACCCGACAGTCAGAGGGCAATGAGCAGTTCTTC. It translates to CSTRQSEGNEQFF.

This clone was seen only a few times. This chain joins TRBV7-2 and TRBJ2-7; 11 bases match TRBD2. Trimming at V came to 3 bases and at J to 2 bases, leaving 3 bases not matched to a gene. This CDR3 contains 15 residues. CDR1 and CDR2 from the germline V gene are SGHTA and FQGNSA. CDR3 coding DNA: TGTGCCAGCAGCTTGGCGGGACTAGCGGCCTACGAGCAGTACTTC. Translating gives CASSLAGLAAYEQYF. The complete variable domain, with remaining parts taken from reference TRBV7-2 and TRBJ2-7, reads GAGVSQSPSNKVTEKGKDVELRCDPISGHTALYWYRQSLGQGLEFLIYFQGNSAPDKSGLPSDRFSAERTGGSVSTLTIQRTQQEDSAVYLCASSLAGLAAYEQYFGPGTRLTVT.

The sample holds many counts of this clone. This chain joins TRBV6-5 and TRBJ2-5; a weak D match, TRBD2 (6 bases). The CDR3 is 13 residues long. V shed 7 bases and J shed 5 bases, with 14 bases lying between them. Germline V gene sequence: CDR1 MNHEY, CDR2 SVGAGI. CDR3 in amino acids: CASNNYGGETQYF. CDR3 sequence (DNA): TGTGCCAGCAACAACTACGGAGGGGAGACCCAGTACTTC.

The V call is TRBV9, the J call TRBJ2-7; TRBD1 matches 8 bases. CDR3 length: 14 amino acids. The V gene end was trimmed by 0 bases and the J gene end by 3 bases; junction bases not matched to a gene: 2. Germline values: CDR1 SGDLS, CDR2 YYNGEE. The CDR3 here is CASSVGGQDYEQYF. Here the CDR3 DNA reads TGTGCCAGCAGCGTAGGGGGACAGGACTACGAGCAGTACTTC.

The chain couples TRBV5-1 to TRBJ2-5, with 7 bases aligning to TRBD1. Trimming cost V 7 bases and J 5 bases; bases outside gene matches: 8. From germline, CDR1 is SGHRS and CDR2 YFSETQ. The CDR3 consists of 13 residues. The CDR3 sequence: CASSGQVGETQYF. The CDR3 bases are TGCGCCAGCTCCGGACAGGTTGGGGAGACCCAGTACTTC. The complete variable domain, with remaining parts taken from reference TRBV5-1 and TRBJ2-5, reads KAGVTQTPRYLIKTRGQQVTLSCSPISGHRSVSWYQQTPGQGLQFLFEYFSETQRNKGNFPGRFSGRQFSNSRSEMNVSTLELGDSALYLCASSGQVGETQYFGPGTRLLVL.

This rearrangement joins TRBV5-1 to TRBJ2-2; a weak D match, TRBD1 (5 bases). The CDR3 contains 14 residues. The V end lost 4 bases, the J end lost 1 base, and 8 bases lay between the germline ends. CDR1 and CDR2 from the germline V gene are SGHRS and YFSETQ. CDR3 loop: CASSQQVNTGELFF. The DNA of the CDR3 is TGCGCCAGCAGCCAACAGGTGAACACCGGGGAGCTGTTTTTT.

This clone was counted a few times. The gene calls are TRBV7-6 and TRBJ2-3; no definite D call. Trimming pared 2 bases from V and 10 bases from J, leaving 7 bases between. This CDR3 has 11 amino acids. Per the germline V gene, CDR1 is SGHVS and CDR2 is FNYEAQ. The CDR3 loop reads CASSLSVAQYF. The DNA of the CDR3 is TGTGCCAGCAGCTTAAGCGTGGCGCAGTATTTT.

J is TRBJ2-7 and V is TRBV14; unclear D gene. The ends were cut back, 4 bases at V and 3 bases at J, with 7 bases in the middle. The CDR3 is 12 residues long. CDR1 SGHDN and CDR2 FVKESK come from the germline V gene. CDR3 loop: CASSPDNYEQYF. CDR3 bases: TGTGCCAGCAGCCCAGACAACTACGAGCAGTACTTC.

Only a few counts were recorded for this clone. This chain connects TRBV6-6 to TRBJ1-1; D gene uncertain. The CDR3 covers 10 residues. Trimming cost V 5 bases and J 10 bases, with 8 bases left between them. CDR1 MNHNY and CDR2 SVGAGI come from the germline V gene (reference sequence). CDR3: CASSHVSAFF. CDR3 DNA sequence: TGTGCCAGCAGTCACGTTTCAGCTTTCTTT.

As regards this clone: The sample carries other DNA sequences with the same CDR3. The V gene is TRBV25-1, the J gene TRBJ2-1, with TRBD1 matching 9 bases. This CDR3 comprises 14 residues. CDR1 is MGHDK and CDR2 is SYGVNS in the germline V gene. Losses at the gene ends were 3 bases for V and 3 bases for J; bases not matched to a gene: 0. The CDR3 coding sequence is TGTGCCAGCAGTGAGGACAGGGGCTACAATGAGCAGTTCTTC. Translated, it gives CASSEDRGYNEQFF.

With regard to this clone: Within the sample, other DNA sequences also encode this same CDR3. The V gene is TRBV9, the J gene TRBJ2-1; possible D gene TRBD2, 6 bases. This CDR3 contains 13 residues. Trimming shortened V by 3 bases and J by 7 bases, and 11 bases separated the two germline ends. In germline, CDR1 is SGDLS, CDR2 YYNGEE. The CDR3 nucleotides read TGTGCCAGCAGCGCGACTAGTCGGAATGAGCAGTTCTTC. As protein: CASSATSRNEQFF.

This clone was seen only a few times. This chain joins TRBV10-3 and TRBJ2-1, with 12 bases identical to TRBD1. Per germline, CDR1 ENHRY and CDR2 SYGVKD. This CDR3 comprises 16 residues. Trimming took 2 bases from V and 9 from J; bases not matched to a gene: 8. CDR3: CAISEKGTGGLGEQFF. The CDR3 nucleotides read TGTGCCATCAGTGAGAAAGGGACAGGGGGCTTGGGTGAGCAGTTCTTC.

V gene TRBV6-1 combines with J gene TRBJ2-3; 8 bases are a match to TRBD2. This CDR3 comprises 14 residues. Germline CDR1 reads MNHNS; CDR2 reads SASEGT. Trimming removed 10 bases from V and 6 bases from J; junction bases left unmatched: 12. The CDR3 loop is CAILSGSLPDTQYF. DNA for the CDR3: TGTGCCATACTCAGCGGGAGCCTCCCCGATACGCAGTATTTT.

This clone was seen ten or more times. This rearrangement joins TRBV2 to TRBJ1-2; 8 bases line up with TRBD1. Germline V lookup: CDR1 SNHLY, CDR2 FYNNEI. V lost 4 bases, J lost 2 bases, and 6 bases stayed unmatched. The CDR3 is 15 residues long. The CDR3, as DNA: TGTGCCAGCAGTGTTTCGGGACAGGCCAACTATGGCTACACCTTC. It is translated as CASSVSGQANYGYTF.

In this sample, this clone turned up a few times. This rearrangement joins TRBV7-2 to TRBJ2-6, with 14 nucleotides matching TRBD2. The CDR3 is made up of 15 amino acids. Trimming took 4 bases from V and 10 from J; bases not matched to a gene: 3. Germline V CDR1 and CDR2: SGHTA, FQGNSA. CDR3 amino acids: CASSSGLAGANVLTF. As DNA, the CDR3 is TGTGCCAGCAGCTCGGGACTAGCGGGAGCAAACGTCCTGACTTTC.

The V call is TRBV29-1, the J call TRBJ2-1; 13 bases are shared with TRBD2. The CDR3 length is 15 residues. The J segment lost 9 bases and the V segment lost 5 bases, leaving 10 bases of the junction unmatched. Germline V gene lookup returns CDR1 SQVTM and CDR2 ANQGSEA. In DNA form, the CDR3 reads TGCAGCGTTCGGATTACTAGCGGGAGGGCCGCTGAGCAGTTCTTC. Translation gives CSVRITSGRAAEQFF.

This chain uses TRBV7-9 with TRBJ1-2; D is perhaps TRBD1 (6 bases). Germline lookup yields CDR1 SEHNR and CDR2 FQNEAQ (reference sequence). This CDR3 region has 13 residues. Trimming took off 5 bases at V and 2 bases at J, with 9 bases between the two ends. The CDR3 spells CASSHGQNYGYTF. The CDR3 DNA reads as TGTGCCAGCAGCCACGGACAGAACTATGGCTACACCTTC. Filled out from reference TRBV7-9 and TRBJ1-2, the complete variable domain reads DTGVSQNPRHKITKRGQNVTFRCDPISEHNRLYWYRQTLGQGPEFLTYFQNEAQLEKSRLLSDRFSAERPKGSFSTLEIQRTEQGDSAMYLCASSHGQNYGYTFGSGTRLTVV.

This clone was detected a few times. The chain carries TRBV28 and TRBJ2-1, with D maybe TRBD2 (6 bases). The CDR3 has 15 amino acids. Germline V lookup: CDR1 MDHEN, CDR2 SYDVKM. The V end lost 2 bases, the J end lost 4 bases, and 12 bases lay between the germline ends. The CDR3 loop is CASSLLAQLYNEQFF. The DNA for the CDR3 is TGTGCCAGCAGTTTACTAGCGCAGCTTTACAATGAGCAGTTCTTC.

At least ten counts were recorded for this clone. The chain carries TRBV7-2 and TRBJ2-7, with a possible D match to TRBD2 (5 bases). The germline V gene has CDR1 SGHTA and CDR2 FQGNSA. This CDR3 is 14 amino acids long. The V end was cut by 4 bases, the J end by 3 bases, with 13 bases between. The CDR3 is CASSSFPAGYEQYF. CDR3 nucleotides: TGTGCCAGCAGCTCCTTCCCGGCGGGCTACGAGCAGTACTTC. Full variable domain (rest looked up from reference TRBV7-2 and TRBJ2-7): GAGVSQSPSNKVTEKGKDVELRCDPISGHTALYWYRQSLGQGLEFLIYFQGNSAPDKSGLPSDRFSAERTGGSVSTLTIQRTQQEDSAVYLCASSSFPAGYEQYFGPGTRLTVT.

The CDR3 region has the DNA TGTGCCAGCAGTTTGGGCCTGTCCACAGATACGCAGTATTTT. Translated, it gives CASSLGLSTDTQYF. V usage is TRBV28 and J usage is TRBJ2-3; D gene unclear. Germline values: CDR1 MDHEN, CDR2 SYDVKM. This CDR3 comprises 14 residues. Trimming cost V 3 bases and J 2 bases, with 9 bases left between them.

This clone was seen repeatedly, ten times or more. The chain employs TRBV18 and TRBJ2-7; D remains unclear. The CDR3 sequence is 14 residues long. Germline V gene sequence: CDR1 KGHSH, CDR2 LQKENI. V was shortened by 0 bases and J by 1 base, with 7 bases between the two germline ends. CDR3 sequence: CASSPPGGSYEQYF. CDR3 nucleotides: TGTGCCAGCTCACCACCGGGCGGATCCTACGAGCAGTACTTC.

This rearrangement joins TRBV4-3 to TRBJ1-1; a possible D gene is TRBD1 (5 bases). Looked up from germline, CDR1 is LGHNA and CDR2 is YSLEER. The CDR3 sequence is 15 residues long. Trimming stripped 1 base from V and 1 base from J, with 10 bases between. The CDR3 spells CASSQALQGNTEAFF. In nucleotides, the CDR3 is TGCGCCAGCAGCCAAGCCCTGCAGGGGAACACTGAAGCTTTCTTT.

This clone has just a few counts. The rearrangement links TRBV5-6 to TRBJ2-4, with 9 positions matching TRBD2. CDR3 length: 15 residues. J gave up 8 bases and V 4 bases, and 10 bases lay outside the gene matches. Per germline, CDR1 SGHDT and CDR2 YYEEEE. The CDR3 is CASSQEAGGVDIQYF. The CDR3 region has the DNA TGTGCCAGCAGCCAAGAAGCGGGAGGCGTGGACATTCAGTACTTC.

In its sample, this clone was seen a few times. The rearrangement links TRBV6-5 to TRBJ1-2; TRBD1 matches 7 bases. Germline V gene lookup returns CDR1 MNHEY and CDR2 SVGAGI. V lost 0 bases, J lost 5 bases, and 6 bases stayed unmatched. This CDR3 contains 15 residues. In DNA, the CDR3 is TGTGCCAGCAGTTACTCTTCCACGACAGGGTATGGCTACACCTTC. Its protein product is CASSYSSTTGYGYTF.